This passage covers 15 T cell receptor beta chains from one sample sequenced in a study of CD8+CD57+ T cells in acquired aplastic anemia. For CDR3 and TCR beta VDJ profiling, genomic DNA was the template used. From the reads, TCRdb called clonotypes with MiXCR, one entry per CDR3 protein. The sample has some 180,000 distinct CDR3 sequences, 45% to 50% seen once. Sequencing was done on a sample of sorted CD4+, CD8+, or CD8+CD57+ T cells (not recorded which) from PBMCs. The receptors stem from a human donor in good health.

This clonotype was counted at least ten times. The chain is built from TRBV29-1 and TRBJ1-2, with a weak D call TRBD1 (5 bases). The CDR3 contains 15 residues. Trimming stripped 6 bases from V and 4 bases from J, with 21 bases between. Germline V gene data show CDR1 as SQVTM and CDR2 as ANQGSEA. CDR3 nucleotide sequence: TGCAGCGTCGGAGGGGCAGCCACTGCTGGCTATGGCTACACCTTC. The encoded protein is CSVGGAATAGYGYTF.

This rearrangement joins TRBV6-5 to TRBJ2-3; 7 positions match TRBD2. In germline, CDR1 is MNHEY, CDR2 SVGAGI. This CDR3 spans 15 amino acids. The ends lost 4 bases at V and 4 bases at J; junction bases unmatched: 8. The CDR3 sequence is CASSFGGGGADTQYF. CDR3 nucleotides: TGTGCCAGCAGTTTTGGCGGGGGTGGGGCAGATACGCAGTATTTT.

This chain connects TRBV2 to TRBJ2-6; D is unclear. CDR1 SNHLY and CDR2 FYNNEI come from the germline V gene. V was clipped by 7 bases and J by 17 bases, with 6 bases between them. CDR3 length equals 8 residues. CDR3 residues: CASTPLTF. CDR3 coding DNA: TGTGCCAGCACCCCCTTGACTTTC.

This clonotype occurred a few times. The V call is TRBV3-1, the J call TRBJ2-7; 9 bases agree with TRBD1. CDR3 length: 16 residues. CDR1 is LGHDT and CDR2 is YNNKEL in the germline V gene (reference sequence). Trimming took 4 bases from V and 0 from J; bases not matched to a gene: 7. The DNA of the CDR3 is TGTGCCAGCAGCCTCTACGGACAGGGGAACTCCTACGAGCAGTACTTC. Protein product: CASSLYGQGNSYEQYF.

Ten or more counts support this clonotype. This chain joins TRBV6-1 and TRBJ1-6, with 8 bases fitting TRBD1. Germline trimming cut 5 bases from V and 0 bases from J; bases unmatched to any gene: 6. The germline V gene has CDR1 MNHNS and CDR2 SASEGT. This CDR3 has 17 residues. This chain's CDR3 is CASSTRQGSSYNSPLHF. In DNA, the CDR3 is TGTGCCAGCAGTACTAGACAGGGGAGCTCCTATAATTCACCCCTCCACTTT.

There are a few counts of this clonotype. The chain is built from TRBV18 and TRBJ2-7, with D perhaps matching TRBD2 (6 bases). Germline-derived CDR1 and CDR2 are KGHSH and LQKENI. The CDR3 is made up of 15 amino acids. V was trimmed by 1 base and J by 3 bases, leaving 13 bases between them. This CDR3 reads CASSPRRLEVYEQYF. CDR3 nucleotide sequence: TGTGCCAGCTCACCACGTAGACTAGAGGTCTACGAGCAGTACTTC.

This clonotype was detected many times. The rearrangement links TRBV7-8 to TRBJ2-7; 9 nucleotides agree with TRBD1. The CDR3 contains 16 residues. CDR1 and CDR2 from the germline V gene are SGHVS and FQNEAQ. Trimming removed 4 bases from V and 1 base from J; junction bases left unmatched: 8. CDR3 nucleotide sequence: TGTGCCAGCAGCTATGGACAGGGGTTCGAGTCCTACGAGCAGTACTTC. The encoded protein is CASSYGQGFESYEQYF.

This clonotype was seen at least ten times. The V call is TRBV11-2, the J call TRBJ1-1, with 7 bases fitting TRBD1. V lost 0 bases and J lost 10; bases outside the gene matches: 14. The CDR3 has 16 amino acids. The germline V gene encodes CDR1 SGHAT and CDR2 FQNNGV. The CDR3 loop reads CASSLDIGATGSSAFF. In nucleotides, the CDR3 is TGTGCCAGCAGCTTAGATATCGGGGCGACAGGGTCGTCAGCTTTCTTT.

V gene TRBV2 combines with J gene TRBJ1-2; the D is unclear. The CDR3 loop spans 13 amino acids. The V end was cut by 11 bases, the J end by 2 bases, with 15 bases between. Germline CDR1 SNHLY, CDR2 FYNNEI. The CDR3 loop reads CAEGRTANYGYTF. The DNA of the CDR3 is TGTGCCGAAGGACGGACGGCCAACTATGGCTACACCTTC.

As concerns this clonotype: The junction departs from the called germline gene at one end, perhaps through a read error. In nucleotides, the CDR3 is TGTGCCAGTATTGCAGGGCCGGCGCGTCAGCCCCCGCATTTT. Protein sequence: CASIAGPARQPPHF. The gene calls are TRBV5-8 and TRBJ1-5; TRBD1 is a possible D gene (5 bases). From germline, CDR1 is SGHTS and CDR2 YDEGEE. CDR3 size: 14 residues.

The chain recombines TRBV2 with TRBJ2-2; D is uncertain. Trimming cost V 0 bases and J 6 bases, with 2 bases left between them. Germline V gene lookup returns CDR1 SNHLY and CDR2 FYNNEI. The CDR3 covers 12 residues. CDR3 DNA sequence: TGTGCCAGCAGTGAAGCCGCCGGGGAGCTGTTTTTT. Translating gives CASSEAAGELFF.

This clonotype was picked up one time. V gene TRBV20-1 combines with J gene TRBJ2-7; D gene ambiguous. CDR3 length: 13 amino acids. Germline V gene data show CDR1 as DFQATT and CDR2 as SNEGSKA (reference sequence). Trimming took 0 bases from V and 3 from J, leaving 9 bases between them. CDR3 coding DNA: TGCAGTGCTAGAGATCCTGAGTTCTACGAGCAGTACTTC. Amino acid sequence: CSARDPEFYEQYF.

This sequence joins TRBV2 and TRBJ2-3; a possible D gene is TRBD2 (5 bases). Germline CDR1 SNHLY, CDR2 FYNNEI. Trimming shortened V by 5 bases and J by 4 bases, and 16 bases separated the two germline ends. The CDR3 length is 15 residues. The CDR3 DNA follows: TGTGCCAGCAGTTTATTCGGGGTGGGGTCAGATACGCAGTATTTT. Amino acids: CASSLFGVGSDTQYF.

This sequence joins TRBV15 and TRBJ1-6, with TRBD1 identical over 8 bases. V was pared by 5 bases and J by 6 bases, with 9 bases of the junction left unmatched. CDR3 length: 16 amino acids. Looked up from germline, CDR1 is LNHNV and CDR2 is YYDKDF (reference sequence). The CDR3 spells CATSSRTGRLNSPLHF. For the CDR3, the DNA is TGTGCCACCAGCTCCCGGACAGGGCGCCTTAATTCACCCCTCCACTTT. Supplemented by reference TRBV15 and TRBJ1-6, the full variable domain reads DAMVIQNPRYQVTQFGKPVTLSCSQTLNHNVMYWYQQKSSQAPKLLFHYYDKDFNNEADTPDNFQSRRPNTSFCFLDIRSPGLGDTAMYLCATSSRTGRLNSPLHFGNGTRLTVT.

In this sample, this clonotype turned up once. The V gene is TRBV9, the J gene TRBJ2-7; D uncertain. This CDR3 region has 12 residues. The V gene's germline CDR1 is SGDLS and CDR2 YYNGEE. The germline V and J ends were trimmed by 3 bases and 3 bases, with 7 bases remaining between them. The CDR3 region has the DNA TGTGCCAGCAGCGGCAGGAACTACGAGCAGTACTTC. It yields the protein CASSGRNYEQYF.